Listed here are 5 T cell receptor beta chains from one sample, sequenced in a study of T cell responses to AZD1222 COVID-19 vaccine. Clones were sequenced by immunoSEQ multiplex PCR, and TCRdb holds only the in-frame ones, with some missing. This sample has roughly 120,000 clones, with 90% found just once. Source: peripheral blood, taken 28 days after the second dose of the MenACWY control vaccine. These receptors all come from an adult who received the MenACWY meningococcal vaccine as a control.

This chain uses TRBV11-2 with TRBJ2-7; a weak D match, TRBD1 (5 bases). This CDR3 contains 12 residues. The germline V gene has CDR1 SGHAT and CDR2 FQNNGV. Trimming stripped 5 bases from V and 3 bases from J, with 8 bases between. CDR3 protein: CASSDTGYEQYV. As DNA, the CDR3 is TGTGCCAGCAGCGATACAGGCTACGAGCAGTACGTC.

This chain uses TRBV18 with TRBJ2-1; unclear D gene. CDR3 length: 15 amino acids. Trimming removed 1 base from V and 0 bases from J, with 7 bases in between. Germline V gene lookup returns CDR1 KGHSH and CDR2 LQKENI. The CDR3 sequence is CASSPLPISYNEQFF. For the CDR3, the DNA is TGTGCCAGCTCACCACTCCCGATCTCCTACAATGAGCAGTTCTTC. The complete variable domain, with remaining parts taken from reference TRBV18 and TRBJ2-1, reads NAGVMQNPRHLVRRRGQEARLRCSPMKGHSHVYWYRQLPEEGLKFMVYLQKENIIDESGMPKERFSAEFPKEGPSILRIQQVVRGDSAAYFCASSPLPISYNEQFFGPGTRLTVL.

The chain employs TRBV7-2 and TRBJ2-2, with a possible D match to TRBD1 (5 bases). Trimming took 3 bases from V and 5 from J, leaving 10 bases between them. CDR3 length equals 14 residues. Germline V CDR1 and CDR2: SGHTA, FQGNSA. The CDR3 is CASSFQGKTGELFF. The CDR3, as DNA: TGTGCCAGCAGCTTCCAGGGAAAGACCGGGGAGCTGTTTTTT.

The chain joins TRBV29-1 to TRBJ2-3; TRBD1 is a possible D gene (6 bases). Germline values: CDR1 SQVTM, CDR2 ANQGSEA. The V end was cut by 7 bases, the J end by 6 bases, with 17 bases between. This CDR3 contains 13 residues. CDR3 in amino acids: CSAESDRMDTQYF. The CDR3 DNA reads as TGCAGCGCTGAGTCCGACAGGATGGATACGCAGTATTTT.

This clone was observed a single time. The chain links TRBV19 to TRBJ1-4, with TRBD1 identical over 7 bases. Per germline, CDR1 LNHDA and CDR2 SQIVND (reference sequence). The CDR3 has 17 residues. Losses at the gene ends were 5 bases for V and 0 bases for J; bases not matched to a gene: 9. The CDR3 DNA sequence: TGTGCCAGTAGTCTCCCGACAGGGCGGTCAACTAATGAAAAACTGTTTTTT. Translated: CASSLPTGRSTNEKLFF.